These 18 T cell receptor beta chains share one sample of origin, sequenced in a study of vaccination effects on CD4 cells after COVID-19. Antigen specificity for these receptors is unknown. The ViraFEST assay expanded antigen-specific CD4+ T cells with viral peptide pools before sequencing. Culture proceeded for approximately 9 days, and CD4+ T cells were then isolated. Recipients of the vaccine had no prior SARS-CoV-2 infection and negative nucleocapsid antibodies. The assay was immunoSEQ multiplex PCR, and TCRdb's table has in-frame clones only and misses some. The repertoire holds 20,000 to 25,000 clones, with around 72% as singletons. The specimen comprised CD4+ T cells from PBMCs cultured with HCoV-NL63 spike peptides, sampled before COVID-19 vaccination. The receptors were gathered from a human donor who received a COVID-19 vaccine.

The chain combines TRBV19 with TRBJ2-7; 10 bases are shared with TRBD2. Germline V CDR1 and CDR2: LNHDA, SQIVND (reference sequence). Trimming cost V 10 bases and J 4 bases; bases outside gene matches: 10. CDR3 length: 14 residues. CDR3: CATRTSGLTYEQYF. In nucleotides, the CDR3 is TGTGCCACCCGGACTAGCGGTCTTACTTACGAGCAGTACTTC.

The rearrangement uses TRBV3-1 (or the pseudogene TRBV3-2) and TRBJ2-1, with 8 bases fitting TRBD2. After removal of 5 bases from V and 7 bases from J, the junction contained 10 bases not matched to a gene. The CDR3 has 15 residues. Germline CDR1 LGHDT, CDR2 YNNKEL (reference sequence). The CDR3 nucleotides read TGTGCCAGCAGCTACGCGGGAGGTTCGATGAATGAGCAGTTCTTC. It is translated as CASSYAGGSMNEQFF.

CDR3 nucleotide sequence: TGCGCCAGCAGCTTGGCCCCTTGGGGCAATGAGCAGTTCTTC. Its translation: CASSLAPWGNEQFF. This rearrangement joins TRBV5-1 to TRBJ2-1; D gene ambiguous. Trimming took off 0 bases at V and 6 bases at J, with 10 bases between the two ends. Looked up from germline, CDR1 is SGHRS and CDR2 is YFSETQ. The CDR3 length is 14 residues.

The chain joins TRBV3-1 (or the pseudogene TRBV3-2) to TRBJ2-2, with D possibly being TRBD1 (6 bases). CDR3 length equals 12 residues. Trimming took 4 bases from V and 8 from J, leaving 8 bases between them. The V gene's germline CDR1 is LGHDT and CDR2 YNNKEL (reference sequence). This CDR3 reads CASSPGVGELFF. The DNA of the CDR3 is TGTGCCAGCAGCCCAGGGGTAGGGGAGCTGTTTTTT.

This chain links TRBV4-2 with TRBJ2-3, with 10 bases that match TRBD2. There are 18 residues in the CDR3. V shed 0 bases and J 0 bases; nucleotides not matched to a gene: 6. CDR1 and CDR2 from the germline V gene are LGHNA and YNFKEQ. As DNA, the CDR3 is TGTGCCAGCAGCCAAGATCCCCCTAGCGGGGGCAGCACAGATACGCAGTATTTT. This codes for CASSQDPPSGGSTDTQYF.

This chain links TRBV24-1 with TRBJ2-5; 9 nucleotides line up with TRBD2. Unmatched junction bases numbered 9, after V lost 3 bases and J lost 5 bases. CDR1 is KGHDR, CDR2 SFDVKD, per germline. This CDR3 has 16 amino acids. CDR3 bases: TGTGCCACCAGTGATCCGGGACTAGCCCGAGGGGAGACCCAGTACTTC. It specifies CATSDPGLARGETQYF.

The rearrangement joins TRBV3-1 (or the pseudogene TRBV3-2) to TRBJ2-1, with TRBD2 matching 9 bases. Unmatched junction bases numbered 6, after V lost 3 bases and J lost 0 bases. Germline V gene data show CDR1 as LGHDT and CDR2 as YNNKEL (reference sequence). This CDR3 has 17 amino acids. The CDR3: CASSQAVSGSSYNEQFF. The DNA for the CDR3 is TGTGCCAGCAGCCAGGCGGTTAGCGGGAGCTCCTACAATGAGCAGTTCTTC.

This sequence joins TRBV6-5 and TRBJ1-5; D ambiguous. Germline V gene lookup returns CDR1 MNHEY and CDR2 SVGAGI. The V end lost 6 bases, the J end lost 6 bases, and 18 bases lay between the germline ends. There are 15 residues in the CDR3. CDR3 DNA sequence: TGTGCCAGCAGCCCCAGAGAAAATGCGGGTCAGCCCCAGCATTTT. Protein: CASSPRENAGQPQHF.

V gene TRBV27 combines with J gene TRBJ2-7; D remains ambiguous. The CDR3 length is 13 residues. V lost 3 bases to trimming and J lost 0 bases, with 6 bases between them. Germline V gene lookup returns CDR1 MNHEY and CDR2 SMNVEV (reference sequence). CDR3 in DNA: TGTGCCAGCAGTTTCTGGAACTCCTACGAGCAGTACTTC. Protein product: CASSFWNSYEQYF.

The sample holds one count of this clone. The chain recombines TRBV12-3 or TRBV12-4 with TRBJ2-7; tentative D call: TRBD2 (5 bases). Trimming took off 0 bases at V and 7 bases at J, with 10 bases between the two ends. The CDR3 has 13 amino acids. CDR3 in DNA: TGTGCCAGCAGTTTAGCATGGGAGTCGGAGCAGTACTTC. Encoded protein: CASSLAWESEQYF.

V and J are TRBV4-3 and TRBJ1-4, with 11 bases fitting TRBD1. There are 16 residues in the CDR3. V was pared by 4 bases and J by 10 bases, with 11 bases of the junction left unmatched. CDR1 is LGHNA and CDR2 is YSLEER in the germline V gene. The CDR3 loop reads CASSPVAPGTGGKLFF. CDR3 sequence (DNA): TGCGCCAGCAGCCCCGTGGCACCCGGGACAGGGGGAAAACTGTTTTTT.

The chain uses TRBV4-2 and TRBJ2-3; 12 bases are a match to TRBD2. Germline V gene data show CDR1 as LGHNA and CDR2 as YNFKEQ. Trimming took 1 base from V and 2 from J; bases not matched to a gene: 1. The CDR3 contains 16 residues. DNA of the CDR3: TGTGCCAGCAGCCAAGCTAGCGGGGGGGCCACAGATACGCAGTATTTT. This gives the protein CASSQASGGATDTQYF.

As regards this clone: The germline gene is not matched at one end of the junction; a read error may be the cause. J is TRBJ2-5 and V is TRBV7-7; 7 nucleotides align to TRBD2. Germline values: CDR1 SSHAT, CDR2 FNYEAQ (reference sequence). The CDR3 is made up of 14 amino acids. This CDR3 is CASSHSGLQETQYF. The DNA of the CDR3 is TGTGCTAGCAGCCATAGCGGGTTACAAGAGACCCAGTACTTC.

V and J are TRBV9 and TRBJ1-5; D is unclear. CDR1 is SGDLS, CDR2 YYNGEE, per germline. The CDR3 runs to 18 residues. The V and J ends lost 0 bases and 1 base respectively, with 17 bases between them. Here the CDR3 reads CASSVEPSGIISNQPQHF. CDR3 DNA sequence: TGTGCCAGCAGCGTAGAACCCTCCGGGATTATCAGCAATCAGCCCCAGCATTTT.

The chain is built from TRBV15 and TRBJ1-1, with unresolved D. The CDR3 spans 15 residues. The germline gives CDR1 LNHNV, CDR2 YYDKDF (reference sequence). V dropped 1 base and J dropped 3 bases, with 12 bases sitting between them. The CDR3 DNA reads TGTGCCACCAGCAGAGTCGGGCTTCTGGACACTGAAGCTTTCTTT. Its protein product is CATSRVGLLDTEAFF.

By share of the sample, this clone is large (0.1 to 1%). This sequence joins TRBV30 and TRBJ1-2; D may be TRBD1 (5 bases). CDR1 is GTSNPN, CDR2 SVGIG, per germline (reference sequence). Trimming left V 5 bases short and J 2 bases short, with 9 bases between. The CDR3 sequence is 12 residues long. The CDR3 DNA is TGTGCCTGGGGGGCCGGCAACTATGGCTACACCTTC. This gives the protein CAWGAGNYGYTF.

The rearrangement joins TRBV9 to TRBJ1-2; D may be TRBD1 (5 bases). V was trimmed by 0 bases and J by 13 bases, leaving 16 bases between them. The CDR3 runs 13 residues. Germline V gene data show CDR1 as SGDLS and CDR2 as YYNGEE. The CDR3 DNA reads TGTGCCAGCAGCGTAGGGGGACGGGCCACTGGCACCTTC. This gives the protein CASSVGGRATGTF.

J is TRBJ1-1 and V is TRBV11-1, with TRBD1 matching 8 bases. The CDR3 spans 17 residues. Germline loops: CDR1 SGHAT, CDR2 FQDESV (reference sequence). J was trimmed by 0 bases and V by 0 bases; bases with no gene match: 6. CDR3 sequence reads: CASSLALTGGMNTEAFF. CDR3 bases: TGTGCCAGCAGCTTAGCGCTTACAGGGGGTATGAACACTGAAGCTTTCTTT.